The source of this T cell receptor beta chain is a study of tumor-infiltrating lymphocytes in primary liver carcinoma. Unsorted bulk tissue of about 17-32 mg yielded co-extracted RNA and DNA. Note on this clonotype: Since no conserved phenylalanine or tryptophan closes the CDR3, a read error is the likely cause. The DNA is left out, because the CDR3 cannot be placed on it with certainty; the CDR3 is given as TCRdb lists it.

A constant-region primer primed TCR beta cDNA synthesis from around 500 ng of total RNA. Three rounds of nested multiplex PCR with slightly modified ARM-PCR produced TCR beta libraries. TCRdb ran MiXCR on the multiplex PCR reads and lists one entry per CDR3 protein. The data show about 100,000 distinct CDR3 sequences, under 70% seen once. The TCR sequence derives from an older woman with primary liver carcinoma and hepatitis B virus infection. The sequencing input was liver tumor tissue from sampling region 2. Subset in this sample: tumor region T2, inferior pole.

CDR3 residues: CASSKGRESGGLLY. The V call is TRBV11-2, the J call TRBJ2-2; the table names TRBD1, a call not compared with the DNA. The CDR3 spans 14 residues, counting both ends. The germline gives CDR1 SGHAT, CDR2 FQNNGV.